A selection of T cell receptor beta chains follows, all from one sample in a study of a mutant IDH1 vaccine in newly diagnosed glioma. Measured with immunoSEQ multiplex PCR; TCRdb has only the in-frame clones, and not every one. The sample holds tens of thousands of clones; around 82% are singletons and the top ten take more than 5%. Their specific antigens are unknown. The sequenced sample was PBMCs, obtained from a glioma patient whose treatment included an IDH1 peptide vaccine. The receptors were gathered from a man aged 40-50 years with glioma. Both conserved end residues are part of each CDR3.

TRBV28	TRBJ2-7	CASSAPSGRGGEQYF
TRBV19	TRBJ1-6	CASRPDQVPRNSPLHF
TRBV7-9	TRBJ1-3	CASSLGTTGNTIYF
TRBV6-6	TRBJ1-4	CASSYSFEKLFF
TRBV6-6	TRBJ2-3	CASSDDRSTDTQYF
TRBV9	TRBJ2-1	CASSPRDLLDEQFF
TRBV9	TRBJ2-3	CASSVDAGGPGDTQYF
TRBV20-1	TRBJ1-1	CSALDYTEAFF
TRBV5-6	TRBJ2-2	CASSRTGGSNTGELFF
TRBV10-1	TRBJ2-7	CASSPGFAYEQYF
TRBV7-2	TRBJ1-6	CASSLGRTNSPLHF
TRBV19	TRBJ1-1	CASSIAQANAEAFF
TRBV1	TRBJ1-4	CTSSQEVNPGQGVRVNEKLFF
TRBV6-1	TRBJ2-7	CASSETVLYAEQYF
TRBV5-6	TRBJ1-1	CASSLGDRVGRAFF
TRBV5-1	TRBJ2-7	CASSLDRAYEQYF
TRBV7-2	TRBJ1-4	CASSLVWAATNEKLFF
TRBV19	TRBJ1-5	CASSVVQGATSNQPQHF
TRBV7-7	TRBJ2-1	CASSPTGSAYNEQFF
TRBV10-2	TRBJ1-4	CASSGGEHRNEKLFF
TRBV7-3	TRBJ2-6	CASSFFGANVLTF
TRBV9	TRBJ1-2	CASSVALTARNYGYTF
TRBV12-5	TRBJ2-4	CASGLTGIAKNIQYF
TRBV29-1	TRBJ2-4	CSVRDRENLAKNIQYF
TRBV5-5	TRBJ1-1	CASSLGGFNTEAFF
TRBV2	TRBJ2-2	CARGRGLAGELFF
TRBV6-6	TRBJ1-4	CASSSPGQERNEKLFF
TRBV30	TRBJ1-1	CAGGGNTEAFF
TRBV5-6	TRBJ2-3	CASSSLQSTDTQYF
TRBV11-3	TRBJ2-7	CASSLGQSYEQYF
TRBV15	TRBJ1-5	CATSREQWDQPQHF
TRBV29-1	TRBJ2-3	CSVRTGAITDTQYF
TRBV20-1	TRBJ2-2	CSASGAGELFF
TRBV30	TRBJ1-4	CAWRDSRREKLFF
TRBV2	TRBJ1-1	CASSDLAGWGLNTEAFF
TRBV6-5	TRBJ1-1	CASSYSNPRVNTEAFF
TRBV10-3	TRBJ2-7	CAISDQRGGGDEQYF
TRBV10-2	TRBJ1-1	CALHRDLTEAFF
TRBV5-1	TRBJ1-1	CASSLDPGGTEAFF
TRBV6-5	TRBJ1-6	CASSYLGNNSPLHF
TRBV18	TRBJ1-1	CASSLFDRVDEAFF
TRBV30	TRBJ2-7	CAWTGRQEGGYEQYF
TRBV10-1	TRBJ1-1	CASSYGTNTEAFF
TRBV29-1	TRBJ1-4	CSVEAAVRGKLFF
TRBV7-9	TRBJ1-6	CASTGDTYNSPLHF
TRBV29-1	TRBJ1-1	CSERGSWGTEAFF
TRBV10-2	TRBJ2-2	CASRGQGGNTGELFF